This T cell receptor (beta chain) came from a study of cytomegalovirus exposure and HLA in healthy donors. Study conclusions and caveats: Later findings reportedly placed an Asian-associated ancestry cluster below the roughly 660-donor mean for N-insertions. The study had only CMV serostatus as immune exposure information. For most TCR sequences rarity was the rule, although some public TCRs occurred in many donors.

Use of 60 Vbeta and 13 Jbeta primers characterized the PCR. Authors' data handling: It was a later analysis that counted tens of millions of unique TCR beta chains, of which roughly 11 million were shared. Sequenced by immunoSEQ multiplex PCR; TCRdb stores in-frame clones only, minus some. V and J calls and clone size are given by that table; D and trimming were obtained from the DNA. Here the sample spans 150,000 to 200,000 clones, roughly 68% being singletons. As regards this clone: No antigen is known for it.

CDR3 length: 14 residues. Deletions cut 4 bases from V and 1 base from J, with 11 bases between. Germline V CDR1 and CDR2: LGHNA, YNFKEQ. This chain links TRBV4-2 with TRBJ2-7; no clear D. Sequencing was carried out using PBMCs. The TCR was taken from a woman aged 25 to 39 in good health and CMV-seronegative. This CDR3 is CASSPEPESYEQYF. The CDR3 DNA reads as TGTGCCAGCAGCCCTGAACCAGAATCCTACGAGCAGTACTTC.